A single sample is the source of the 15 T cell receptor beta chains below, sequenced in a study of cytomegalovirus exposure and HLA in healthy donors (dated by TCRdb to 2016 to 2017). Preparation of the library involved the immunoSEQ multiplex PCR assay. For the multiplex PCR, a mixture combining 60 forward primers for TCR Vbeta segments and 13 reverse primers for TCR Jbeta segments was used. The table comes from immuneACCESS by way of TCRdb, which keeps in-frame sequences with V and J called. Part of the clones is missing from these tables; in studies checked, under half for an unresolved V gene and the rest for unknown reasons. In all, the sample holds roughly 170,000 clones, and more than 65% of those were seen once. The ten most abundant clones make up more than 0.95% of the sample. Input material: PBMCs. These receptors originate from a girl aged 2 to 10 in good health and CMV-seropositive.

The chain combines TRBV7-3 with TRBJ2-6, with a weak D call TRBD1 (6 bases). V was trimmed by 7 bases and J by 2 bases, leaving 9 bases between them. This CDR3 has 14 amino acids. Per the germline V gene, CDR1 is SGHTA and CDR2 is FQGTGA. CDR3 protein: CASKNRAGANVLTF. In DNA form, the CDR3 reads TGTGCCAGCAAAAACAGGGCTGGGGCCAACGTCCTGACTTTC.

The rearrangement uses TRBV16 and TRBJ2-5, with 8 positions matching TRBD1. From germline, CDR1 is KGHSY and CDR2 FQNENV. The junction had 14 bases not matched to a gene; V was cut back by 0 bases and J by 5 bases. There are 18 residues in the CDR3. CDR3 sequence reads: CASSQSWPGTGLEETQYF. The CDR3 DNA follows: TGTGCCAGCAGCCAATCGTGGCCGGGGACAGGCCTGGAGGAGACCCAGTACTTC.

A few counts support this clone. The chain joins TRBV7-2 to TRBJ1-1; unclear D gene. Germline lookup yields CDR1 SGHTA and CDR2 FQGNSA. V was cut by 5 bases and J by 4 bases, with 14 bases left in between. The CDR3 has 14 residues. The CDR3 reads CASSRGDYGTEAFF. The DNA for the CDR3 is TGTGCCAGCAGCCGGGGAGATTATGGCACTGAAGCTTTCTTT.

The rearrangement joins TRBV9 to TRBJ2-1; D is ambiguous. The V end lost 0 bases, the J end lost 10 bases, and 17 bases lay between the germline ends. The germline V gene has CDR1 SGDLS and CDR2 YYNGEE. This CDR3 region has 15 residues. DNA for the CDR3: TGTGCCAGCAGCGTAGTAGGCCGGAGCCTTGGCGAGCAGTTCTTC. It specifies CASSVVGRSLGEQFF.

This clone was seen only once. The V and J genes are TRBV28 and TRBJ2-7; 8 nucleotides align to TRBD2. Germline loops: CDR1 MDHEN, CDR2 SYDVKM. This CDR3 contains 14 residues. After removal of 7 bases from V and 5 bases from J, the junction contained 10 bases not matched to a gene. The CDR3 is CASTLWTSPHEQYF. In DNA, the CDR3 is TGTGCCAGCACCCTCTGGACTAGCCCCCACGAGCAGTACTTC.

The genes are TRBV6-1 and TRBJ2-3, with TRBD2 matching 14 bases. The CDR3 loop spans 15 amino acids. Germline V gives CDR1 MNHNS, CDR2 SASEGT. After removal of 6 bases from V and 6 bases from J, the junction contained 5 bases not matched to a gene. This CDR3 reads CASRTSGGARDTQYF. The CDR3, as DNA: TGTGCCAGCAGGACTAGCGGGGGGGCAAGGGATACGCAGTATTTT.

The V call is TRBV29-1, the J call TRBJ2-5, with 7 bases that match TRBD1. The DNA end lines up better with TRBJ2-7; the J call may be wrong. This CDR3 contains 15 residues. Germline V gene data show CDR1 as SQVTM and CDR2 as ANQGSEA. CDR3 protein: CSTCPGTDFTGEQYF. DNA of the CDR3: TGCAGCACCTGCCCCGGGACAGATTTTACGGGCGAGCAGTACTTC.

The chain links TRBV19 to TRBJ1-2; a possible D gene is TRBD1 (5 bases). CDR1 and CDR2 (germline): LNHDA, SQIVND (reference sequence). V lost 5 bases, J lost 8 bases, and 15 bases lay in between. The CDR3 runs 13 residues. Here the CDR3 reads CASSPGLALGYTF. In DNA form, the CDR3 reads TGTGCCAGTAGTCCAGGGTTGGCTTTGGGCTACACCTTC.

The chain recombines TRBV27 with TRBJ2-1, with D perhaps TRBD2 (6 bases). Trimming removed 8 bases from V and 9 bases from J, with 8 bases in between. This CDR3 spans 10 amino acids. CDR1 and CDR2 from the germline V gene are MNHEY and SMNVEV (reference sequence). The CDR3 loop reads CASGGGEQFF. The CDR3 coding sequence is TGTGCCAGCGGGGGAGGTGAGCAGTTCTTC.

In DNA form, the CDR3 reads TGTGCCTGGAGTGTAGGGACAGGGAGCACAGATACGCAGTATTTT. Translating it yields CAWSVGTGSTDTQYF. This chain uses TRBV30 with TRBJ2-3; 9 bases are shared with TRBD1. V lost 0 bases, J lost 0 bases, and 1 base stayed unmatched. CDR3 length equals 15 residues. The germline V gene encodes CDR1 GTSNPN and CDR2 SVGIG (reference sequence).

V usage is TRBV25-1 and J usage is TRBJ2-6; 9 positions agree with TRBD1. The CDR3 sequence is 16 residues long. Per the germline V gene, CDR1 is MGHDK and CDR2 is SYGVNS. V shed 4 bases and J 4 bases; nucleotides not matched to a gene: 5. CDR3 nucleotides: TGTGCCAGCAGTGGGGGACAGGGCGAGGGGGCCAACGTCCTGACTTTC. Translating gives CASSGGQGEGANVLTF.

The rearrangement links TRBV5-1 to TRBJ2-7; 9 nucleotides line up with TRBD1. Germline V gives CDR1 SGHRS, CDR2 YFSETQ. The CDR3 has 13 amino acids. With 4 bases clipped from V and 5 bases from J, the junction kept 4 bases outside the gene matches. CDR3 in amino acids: CASSQRTGDEQYF. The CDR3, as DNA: TGCGCCAGCAGCCAACGGACAGGGGACGAGCAGTACTTC. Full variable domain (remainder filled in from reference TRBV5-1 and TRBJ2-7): KAGVTQTPRYLIKTRGQQVTLSCSPISGHRSVSWYQQTPGQGLQFLFEYFSETQRNKGNFPGRFSGRQFSNSRSEMNVSTLELGDSALYLCASSQRTGDEQYFGPGTRLTVT.

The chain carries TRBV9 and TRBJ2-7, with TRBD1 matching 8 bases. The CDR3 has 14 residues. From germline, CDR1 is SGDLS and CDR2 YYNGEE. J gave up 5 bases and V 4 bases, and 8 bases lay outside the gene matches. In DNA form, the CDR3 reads TGTGCCAGCAGCCCAAGGGACAGGATGAACGAGCAGTACTTC. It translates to CASSPRDRMNEQYF.

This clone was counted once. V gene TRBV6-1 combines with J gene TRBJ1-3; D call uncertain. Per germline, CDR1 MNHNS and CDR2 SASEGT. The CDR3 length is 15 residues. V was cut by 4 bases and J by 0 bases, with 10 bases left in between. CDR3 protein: CASSAGSHSGNTIYF. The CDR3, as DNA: TGTGCCAGCAGTGCCGGGAGCCACTCTGGAAACACCATATATTTT.

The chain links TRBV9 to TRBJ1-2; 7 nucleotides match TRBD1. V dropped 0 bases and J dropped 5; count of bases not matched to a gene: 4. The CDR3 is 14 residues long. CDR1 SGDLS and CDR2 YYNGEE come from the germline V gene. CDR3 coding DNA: TGTGCCAGCAGCGTAGACGGGACAGCGTATGGCTACACCTTC. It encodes CASSVDGTAYGYTF.